The clone carrying this T cell receptor beta chain showed up many times. Its antigen is not identified. Amplification of TCR beta CDR3 regions used RNA as the template. A first-round RT-PCR of the TCR CDR3 used the HTBI primer set. MiXCR was run by TCRdb on the multiplex PCR reads, yielding one entry per CDR3 protein. The sample carries 550,000 to 650,000 distinct CDR3 sequences, more than 11% recorded once. These data belong to a study of T cells in Graves' hyperthyroidism and ophthalmopathy. Overall study context: Sampling of peripheral blood happened at initial diagnosis, prior to any treatment. General study findings and limits: Peripheral blood also featured most of the thyroid clonotypes expanded above 0.001.

Lactation, pregnancy, other autoimmune disease or uncontrolled infection led to exclusion of patients. PBMCs were obtained from under 13 ml fresh peripheral blood. The specimen was blood. This clonotype was obtained from a woman younger than 45 with Graves' hyperthyroidism that later progressed to Graves' ophthalmopathy.

CDR3 in amino acids: CAWHTGNTEAFF. CDR3 coding DNA: TGTGCCTGGCACACAGGGAACACTGAAGCTTTCTTT. This chain connects TRBV30 to TRBJ1-1; perhaps TRBD1 as D (5 bases). The CDR3 loop spans 12 amino acids. The germline gives CDR1 GTSNPN, CDR2 SVGIG (reference sequence). Trimming pared 5 bases from V and 1 base from J, leaving 8 bases between.